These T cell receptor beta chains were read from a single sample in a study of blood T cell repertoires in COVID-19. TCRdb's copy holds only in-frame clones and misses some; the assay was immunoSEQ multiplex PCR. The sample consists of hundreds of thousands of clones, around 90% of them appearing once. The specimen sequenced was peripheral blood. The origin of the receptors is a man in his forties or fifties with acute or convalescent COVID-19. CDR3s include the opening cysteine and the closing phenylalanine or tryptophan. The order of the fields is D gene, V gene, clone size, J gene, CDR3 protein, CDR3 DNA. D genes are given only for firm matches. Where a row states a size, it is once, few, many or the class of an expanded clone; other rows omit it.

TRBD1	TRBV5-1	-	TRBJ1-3	CASSLLTGGISGNTIYF	TGCGCCAGCAGCTTGTTAACAGGGGGTATCTCTGGAAACACCATATATTTT
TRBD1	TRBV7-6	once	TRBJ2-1	CASSWDSPSRSSYNEQFF	TGTGCCAGCAGCTGGGACAGCCCTTCCCGCAGCTCCTACAATGAGCAGTTCTTC
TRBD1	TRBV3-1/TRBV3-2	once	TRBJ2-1	CASSETGSSYNEQFF	TGTGCCAGCAGCGAGACAGGGAGCTCCTACAATGAGCAGTTCTTC
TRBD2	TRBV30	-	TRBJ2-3	CAWSVASGSYDTQYF	TGTGCCTGGAGTGTAGCTAGCGGGAGTTACGATACGCAGTATTTT
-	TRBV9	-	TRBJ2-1	CASSPNGRDNEQFF	TGTGCCAGCAGCCCGAACGGCCGGGACAATGAGCAGTTCTTC
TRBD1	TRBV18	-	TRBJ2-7	CASSPGTENYEQYF	TGTGCCAGCTCACCTGGGACAGAAAACTACGAGCAGTACTTC
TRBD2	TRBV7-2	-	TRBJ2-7	CASRPPGLVPHEQYF	TGTGCCAGCAGACCTCCGGGACTAGTACCACACGAGCAGTACTTC
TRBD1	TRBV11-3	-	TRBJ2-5	CASSLRTGVETQYF	TGTGCCAGCAGTTTACGGACAGGGGTTGAGACCCAGTACTTC
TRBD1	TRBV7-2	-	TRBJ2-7	CASSARDRPTYEQYF	TGTGCCAGCAGCGCCCGGGACAGACCCACCTACGAGCAGTACTTC
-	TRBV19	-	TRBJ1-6	CASSIGQAYNSPLHF	TGTGCCAGTAGTATAGGACAAGCCTATAATTCACCCCTCCACTTT
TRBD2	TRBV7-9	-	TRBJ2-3	CASSSVLAGLLLGTDTQYF	TGTGCCAGCAGCTCAGTACTAGCGGGACTCTTACTAGGCACAGATACGCAGTATTTT
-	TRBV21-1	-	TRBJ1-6	CASTYQREADRLDSPLHF	TGTGCCAGCACCTATCAAAGGGAGGCTGACAGACTAGACTCACCCCTCCACTTT
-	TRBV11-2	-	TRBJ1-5	CASSLDVGGNQPQHF	TGTGCCAGCAGCTTAGATGTCGGGGGCAATCAGCCCCAGCATTTT
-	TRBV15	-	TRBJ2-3	CATSRDNKWDTQYF	TGTGCCACCAGCAGAGATAACAAGTGGGATACGCAGTATTTT
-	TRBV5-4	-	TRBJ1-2	CASSLGERSSTF	TGTGCCAGCAGCTTGGGGGAGAGATCCTCCACCTTC